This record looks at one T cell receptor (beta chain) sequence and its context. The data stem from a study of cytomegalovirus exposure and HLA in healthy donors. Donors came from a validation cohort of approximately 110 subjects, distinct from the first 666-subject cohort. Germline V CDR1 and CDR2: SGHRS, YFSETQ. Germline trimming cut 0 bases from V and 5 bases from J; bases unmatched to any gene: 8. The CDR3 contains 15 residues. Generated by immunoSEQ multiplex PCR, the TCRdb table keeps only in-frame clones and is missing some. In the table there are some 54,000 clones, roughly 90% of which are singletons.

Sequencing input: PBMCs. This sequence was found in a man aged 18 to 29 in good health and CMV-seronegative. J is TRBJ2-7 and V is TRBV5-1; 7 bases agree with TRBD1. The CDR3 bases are TGCGCCAGCAGCTTGGAAGGGGGCGATGGGAACGAGCAGTACTTC. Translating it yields CASSLEGGDGNEQYF.